Listed below are T cell receptor beta chains from one sample, sequenced in a study of T-cell memory formation after mild COVID-19. TCRdb used MiXCR to reprocess the 5' RACE reads, holding one entry per CDR3 protein. Here the sample spans 350,000 to 500,000 distinct CDR3 sequences, 20% being singletons. Sequencing used PBMCs or a T cell subset sorted from them (not recorded which). The receptor source for this set is an adult woman who had mild COVID-19 (a few samples of this study predate the infection). Cell type and time point are not known. CDR3s include the opening cysteine and the closing phenylalanine or tryptophan. The D gene is left open where the match is weak. Some rows mark clone size as missing; the rest say once, few, many or name a class of expanded clone.

v_gene	d_gene	j_gene	abundance	CDR3aa	CDR3nt
TRBV9	NA	TRBJ1-2	NA	CASSVALSPAQTSGYTF	TGTGCCAGCAGCGTAGCTTTAAGCCCGGCCCAAACCTCCGGCTACACCTTC
TRBV4-2	NA	TRBJ1-1	NA	CASSQDFSTGQPDCEAFF	TGTGCCAGCAGCCAAGATTTTTCAACAGGACAGCCGGACTGTGAAGCTTTCTTT
TRBV7-9	NA	TRBJ2-7	few	CASSVPARERAYEQYF	TGTGCCAGCAGCGTCCCGGCCCGGGAAAGGGCCTACGAGCAGTACTTC
TRBV7-2	TRBD1	TRBJ1-2	few	CASSLVQGTSGYTF	TGTGCCAGCAGCTTAGTACAGGGGACTTCTGGCTACACCTTC
TRBV6-5	TRBD1	TRBJ2-7	NA	CASSYSGTGVEQYF	TGTGCCAGCAGTTACTCCGGGACAGGGGTCGAGCAGTACTTC
TRBV19	NA	TRBJ1-5	NA	CASSPPGSGNQPQHF	TGTGCCAGTAGCCCTCCTGGATCAGGCAATCAGCCCCAGCATTTT
TRBV5-5	NA	TRBJ1-4	few	CASSLLGRRNEKLFF	TGTGCCAGCAGCTTATTGGGACGGCGTAATGAAAAACTGTTTTTT
TRBV5-1	NA	TRBJ2-1	few	CASSLVEGLGNNEQFF	TGCGCCAGCAGCTTGGTAGAGGGTCTCGGAAACAATGAGCAGTTCTTC
TRBV21-1	NA	TRBJ2-1	NA	CASSKVEVGYNEQFF	TGTGCCAGCAGCAAAGTGGAGGTCGGGTACAATGAGCAGTTCTTC
TRBV25-1	NA	TRBJ1-2	NA	CASSEPLPPYGYTF	TGTGCCAGCAGTGAACCACTCCCTCCGTATGGCTACACCTTC